Below, 16 T cell receptor beta chains from the same sample are listed, as sequenced in a study of cytomegalovirus exposure and HLA in healthy donors. This PCR relied on a set of 60 Vbeta primers and 13 Jbeta primers. The repertoire was sequenced with immunoSEQ multiplex PCR; TCRdb's copy has only in-frame clones and lacks some. Its table records some 150,000 clones. Sequenced: PBMCs. These receptors all stem from a man aged 35-49 years in good health and CMV-seronegative.

The V call is TRBV11-3, the J call TRBJ2-1; a possible D gene is TRBD2 (6 bases). V was clipped by 5 bases and J by 6 bases, with 14 bases between them. Germline loops: CDR1 SGHNT, CDR2 YENEEA. This CDR3 region has 14 residues. Written as DNA, the CDR3 is TGTGCCAGCAGCCCACCTCGGGGGACCAATGAGCAGTTCTTC. Its protein is CASSPPRGTNEQFF. Full variable domain (remainder filled in from reference TRBV11-3 and TRBJ2-1): EAGVVQSPRYKIIEKKQPVAFWCNPISGHNTLYWYLQNLGQGPELLIRYENEEAVDDSQLPKDRFSAERLKGVDSTLKIQPAELGDSAVYLCASSPPRGTNEQFFGPGTRLTVL.

The chain is built from TRBV5-1 and TRBJ1-6; D is unclear. With 4 bases removed from V and 7 bases from J, the gap between germline ends came to 9 bases. CDR1 and CDR2 (germline): SGHRS, YFSETQ. This CDR3 comprises 13 residues. The CDR3 DNA is TGCGCCAGCAGCCAGAAGGAGAATTCACCCCTCCACTTT. Amino acids: CASSQKENSPLHF.

The rearrangement links TRBV5-5 to TRBJ2-7; D is undetermined. This CDR3 comprises 14 residues. CDR1 is SGHKS and CDR2 is YYEKEE in the germline V gene (reference sequence). The germline V and J ends were trimmed by 0 bases and 2 bases, with 9 bases remaining between them. In nucleotides, the CDR3 is TGTGCCAGCAGCTTGGAAATTAGTCCCTACGAGCAGTACTTC. The encoded protein is CASSLEISPYEQYF.

This chain links TRBV19 with TRBJ1-4; TRBD1 might be the D (6 bases). The CDR3 is 12 residues long. CDR1 and CDR2 from the germline V gene are LNHDA and SQIVND (reference sequence). Trimming took off 5 bases at V and 10 bases at J, with 11 bases between the two ends. This CDR3 reads CASSRRGGKLFF. CDR3 in DNA: TGTGCCAGTAGTCGGAGGGGGGGAAAACTGTTTTTT.

The rearrangement links TRBV2 to TRBJ2-7, with 11 bases lining up with TRBD1. From germline, CDR1 is SNHLY and CDR2 FYNNEI. The V and J ends lost 3 bases and 3 bases, in that order; junction bases with no gene match: 7. This CDR3 has 16 residues. CDR3 protein: CASSEGAGTGGYEQYF. CDR3 coding DNA: TGTGCCAGCAGTGAGGGGGCCGGGACAGGGGGCTACGAGCAGTACTTC.

This rearrangement joins TRBV27 to TRBJ2-3; 7 positions agree with TRBD2. The CDR3 runs 16 residues. Germline assignment: CDR1 MNHEY and CDR2 SMNVEV (reference sequence). J lost 1 base, V lost 1 base, and 5 bases had no gene match. This CDR3 is CASSLLVGGGTDTQYF. The CDR3, as DNA: TGTGCCAGCAGTTTATTGGTGGGGGGGGGCACAGATACGCAGTATTTT.

The J gene is TRBJ2-7, the V gene TRBV25-1, with 11 bases that match TRBD1. The CDR3 has 15 residues. The V segment lost 6 bases and the J segment 5 bases; nucleotides outside the gene matches: 9. Germline V lookup: CDR1 MGHDK, CDR2 SYGVNS. In DNA, the CDR3 is TGTGCCAGCAGCCCTCCGGGACAGGGGGTCGACGAGCAGTACTTC. It encodes CASSPPGQGVDEQYF.

The chain is built from TRBV5-4 and TRBJ1-3; maybe TRBD1 (6 bases). The V and J ends lost 4 bases and 5 bases respectively, with 19 bases between them. The CDR3 has 16 residues. Germline V lookup: CDR1 SGHNT, CDR2 YYREEE (reference sequence). The CDR3 DNA reads as TGTGCCAGCAGCCATTCAGGGGCAGGGACTAGAAACACCATATATTTT. Translation gives CASSHSGAGTRNTIYF.

This rearrangement joins TRBV6-5 to TRBJ1-5; no firm D call. Germline CDR1 and CDR2: MNHEY and SVGAGI. The V gene lost 6 bases and the J gene lost 0 bases, with 6 bases spanning the gap. The CDR3 runs to 13 residues. The CDR3 loop is CASRLNSNQPQHF. Written as DNA, the CDR3 is TGTGCCAGCAGGTTAAATAGCAATCAGCCCCAGCATTTT.

The chain combines TRBV6-1 with TRBJ1-5; D unresolved. The germline V gene encodes CDR1 MNHNS and CDR2 SASEGT. V shed 4 bases and J shed 1 base, with 11 bases lying between them. The CDR3 has 15 residues. CDR3 loop: CASSVEDLSNQPQHF. In DNA form, the CDR3 reads TGTGCCAGCAGTGTCGAGGATCTCAGCAATCAGCCCCAGCATTTT.

The chain is built from TRBV4-1 and TRBJ1-1, with TRBD1 identical over 10 bases. Trimming cost V 4 bases and J 7 bases; bases outside gene matches: 6. Looked up from germline, CDR1 is MGHRA and CDR2 is YSYEKL. The CDR3 covers 14 residues. The DNA of the CDR3 is TGCGCCAGCAGCCGAGGACAGGGGGTAGATGAAGCTTTCTTT. Translating it yields CASSRGQGVDEAFF.

The J gene is TRBJ2-5, the V gene TRBV18; TRBD2 matches 8 bases. Trimming cost V 4 bases and J 5 bases; bases outside gene matches: 6. The CDR3 consists of 14 residues. The germline V gene has CDR1 KGHSH and CDR2 LQKENI. CDR3 nucleotide sequence: TGTGCCAGCTCACTGGGACTAGTTGGTGAGACCCAGTACTTC. As protein: CASSLGLVGETQYF.

The chain recombines TRBV5-6 with TRBJ1-3, with TRBD1 as a possible D gene (5 bases). The CDR3 spans 15 residues. Per germline, CDR1 SGHDT and CDR2 YYEEEE. The V end lost 0 bases, the J end lost 2 bases, and 9 bases lay between the germline ends. CDR3 in amino acids: CASSLGGRAGNTIYF. In nucleotides, the CDR3 is TGTGCCAGCAGCTTGGGGGGCAGGGCTGGAAACACCATATATTTT.

This chain connects TRBV19 to TRBJ2-6; 8 positions agree with TRBD2. Germline CDR1 and CDR2: LNHDA and SQIVND (reference sequence). The CDR3 totals 16 residues. V lost 4 bases to trimming and J lost 1 base; unmatched junction nucleotides: 3. CDR3 sequence (DNA): TGTGCCAGTAGTACCCCGGGAGGGTCTGGGGCCAACGTCCTGACTTTC. It specifies CASSTPGGSGANVLTF. The full variable domain, completed using reference TRBV19 and TRBJ2-6, is DGGITQSPKYLFRKEGQNVTLSCEQNLNHDAMYWYRQDPGQGLRLIYYSQIVNDFQKGDIAEGYSVSREKKESFPLTVTSAQKNPTAFYLCASSTPGGSGANVLTFGAGSRLTVL.

This rearrangement joins TRBV19 to TRBJ2-7, with 7 positions matching TRBD2. The CDR3 contains 16 residues. V was pared by 3 bases and J by 2 bases, with 10 bases of the junction left unmatched. CDR1 and CDR2 from the germline V gene are LNHDA and SQIVND (reference sequence). The CDR3 DNA sequence: TGTGCCAGTAGTATCCTTTTCGGGGGGAAAACCTACGAGCAGTACTTC. Protein sequence: CASSILFGGKTYEQYF. The variable domain in full, with the rest retrieved from reference TRBV19 and TRBJ2-7, is DGGITQSPKYLFRKEGQNVTLSCEQNLNHDAMYWYRQDPGQGLRLIYYSQIVNDFQKGDIAEGYSVSREKKESFPLTVTSAQKNPTAFYLCASSILFGGKTYEQYFGPGTRLTVT.

The CDR3 sequence: CASSQDVGQVQETQYF. The CDR3 nucleotides read TGTGCCAGCAGCCAAGATGTGGGACAGGTCCAAGAGACCCAGTACTTC. The rearrangement links TRBV4-2 to TRBJ2-5; 8 bases line up with TRBD1. Germline V CDR1 and CDR2: LGHNA, YNFKEQ. With 0 bases clipped from V and 1 base from J, the junction kept 4 bases outside the gene matches. The CDR3 runs 16 residues.